One sample yielded the 26 T cell receptor beta chains listed below, sequenced in a study of cytomegalovirus exposure and HLA in healthy donors. The PCR used 60 Vbeta and 13 Jbeta primers. Method: immunoSEQ multiplex PCR; TCRdb's copy keeps in-frame clones and lacks some. Of approximately 160,000 clones listed, 65% to 70% are singletons. The sequenced sample consisted of PBMCs. Source of these receptors: a woman aged 18-29 years in good health and CMV-seropositive.

This clone was seen a few times. The genes are TRBV4-2 and TRBJ2-4; 10 bases are a match to TRBD1. Germline-derived CDR1 and CDR2 are LGHNA and YNFKEQ. The V gene end was trimmed by 3 bases and the J gene end by 12 bases; junction bases not matched to a gene: 14. There are 16 residues in the CDR3. The CDR3 sequence: CASSQLRQGASSNQYF. The CDR3 bases are TGTGCCAGCAGCCAGCTGCGACAGGGGGCTTCATCGAATCAGTACTTC.

This clone was picked up one time. The genes are TRBV6-5 and TRBJ2-7; a weak D match, TRBD2 (5 bases). The V end was cut by 6 bases, the J end by 4 bases, with 13 bases between. Looked up from germline, CDR1 is MNHEY and CDR2 is SVGAGI. The CDR3 is made up of 13 amino acids. The CDR3 DNA sequence: TGTGCCAGCAGACTCGGACTGATTTACGAGCAGTACTTC. It yields the protein CASRLGLIYEQYF.

In its sample, this clone was seen once. V gene TRBV27 combines with J gene TRBJ2-7, with TRBD1 matching 8 bases. This CDR3 is built from 14 residues. Germline V gives CDR1 MNHEY, CDR2 SMNVEV (reference sequence). The V gene end was trimmed by 4 bases and the J gene end by 5 bases; junction bases not matched to a gene: 7. The CDR3 bases are TGTGCCAGCAGTTCCCAGACAGGGGAGGACGAGCAGTACTTC. Its translation: CASSSQTGEDEQYF.

This clone was observed a single time. The rearrangement links TRBV7-9 to TRBJ2-1, with 8 bases fitting TRBD2. This CDR3 is built from 15 residues. V dropped 2 bases and J dropped 8; count of bases not matched to a gene: 8. CDR1 SEHNR and CDR2 FQNEAQ come from the germline V gene (reference sequence). The CDR3 DNA sequence: TGTGCCAGCAGCTTAAGACGGGGGGGCCCCGATGAGCAGTTCTTC. Translating it yields CASSLRRGGPDEQFF.

The genes are TRBV28 and TRBJ2-1, with 14 nucleotides matching TRBD2. This CDR3 region has 16 residues. V gave up 2 bases and J gave up 6 bases; unmatched junction bases: 3. Germline CDR1 and CDR2: MDHEN and SYDVKM. DNA of the CDR3: TGTGCCAGCAGTTTAATGACTAGCGGGAGGGCCAATGAGCAGTTCTTC. It yields the protein CASSLMTSGRANEQFF.

The V call is TRBV4-1, the J call TRBJ1-5, with 10 positions matching TRBD1. The CDR3 covers 17 residues. V lost 0 bases and J lost 7; bases outside the gene matches: 9. Germline V gene data show CDR1 as MGHRA and CDR2 as YSYEKL. In DNA, the CDR3 is TGCGCCAGCAGCCAAGAGGGACCTGGGACAGGGGACCAGCCCCAGCATTTT. This gives the protein CASSQEGPGTGDQPQHF.

This clone was counted a few times. This chain uses TRBV2 with TRBJ2-5, with a weak D call TRBD1 (6 bases). The CDR3 totals 12 residues. The V end was cut by 10 bases, the J end by 5 bases, with 14 bases between. Germline V lookup: CDR1 SNHLY, CDR2 FYNNEI. CDR3 in amino acids: CAIEKDSETQYF. DNA of the CDR3: TGTGCCATAGAGAAGGACAGTGAGACCCAGTACTTC.

This chain links TRBV6-4 with TRBJ2-2; 10 bases line up with TRBD1. Germline values: CDR1 MRHNA, CDR2 SNTAGT. The CDR3 length is 15 residues. The junction had 3 bases not matched to a gene; V was cut back by 5 bases and J by 3 bases. The CDR3: CASSTGTGDTGELFF. The CDR3 DNA follows: TGTGCCAGCAGTACCGGGACAGGGGACACCGGGGAGCTGTTTTTT.

This clone has only one observation. The chain employs TRBV5-1 and TRBJ2-2; 10 bases align to TRBD1. V shed 4 bases, J shed 6 bases, and the junction held 15 bases outside the gene matches. The CDR3 runs to 18 residues. Germline values: CDR1 SGHRS, CDR2 YFSETQ. The CDR3 bases are TGCGCCAGCAGCCACTGGTTACCCGGGACAGGGGATTCCGGGGAGCTGTTTTTT. This sequence encodes CASSHWLPGTGDSGELFF.

Details on this clone: An end of the junction differs from the germline gene, which may be a read error. The chain uses TRBV7-7 and TRBJ2-7; possibly TRBD1 for D (5 bases). The CDR3 runs to 14 residues. CDR1 and CDR2 from the germline V gene are SSHAT and FNYEAQ (reference sequence). CDR3 residues: CASSLRTGSYEQYF. DNA of the CDR3: TGTGCTAGCAGCTTACGTACAGGAAGCTACGAGCAGTACTTC.

The chain links TRBV6-5 to TRBJ1-1; 8 nucleotides agree with TRBD1. The CDR3 runs 13 residues. Germline V gene sequence: CDR1 MNHEY, CDR2 SVGAGI. V trimming: 2 bases; J trimming: 7 bases; junction bases outside the gene matches: 3. The CDR3 spells CASSYQGAVEAFF. The CDR3 coding sequence is TGTGCCAGCAGTTACCAGGGGGCAGTTGAAGCTTTCTTT.

The chain recombines TRBV4-1 with TRBJ2-3; 9 bases align to TRBD2. From germline, CDR1 is MGHRA and CDR2 YSYEKL. This CDR3 has 16 residues. V gave up 4 bases and J gave up 0 bases; unmatched junction bases: 5. CDR3 residues: CASSRHSGSSTDTQYF. CDR3 bases: TGCGCCAGCAGCCGACATAGCGGGAGTAGCACAGATACGCAGTATTTT.

This rearrangement joins TRBV6-6 to TRBJ1-5; tentatively, D is TRBD1 (5 bases). The germline CDR1 and CDR2 sequences are MNHNY and SVGAGI (reference sequence). The CDR3 is made up of 15 amino acids. The ends were cut back, 6 bases at V and 5 bases at J, with 17 bases in the middle. CDR3 sequence: CASSQGPYVDQPQHF. CDR3 in DNA: TGTGCCAGCAGCCAGGGTCCCTACGTCGATCAGCCCCAGCATTTT.

Points on this clone: Other DNA sequences of this sample code for an identical CDR3. This chain joins TRBV2 and TRBJ2-3; a possible D gene is TRBD1 (5 bases). This CDR3 comprises 14 residues. V lost 9 bases to trimming and J lost 6 bases, with 19 bases between them. Germline CDR1 and CDR2: SNHLY and FYNNEI. CDR3 sequence (DNA): TGTGCCAGTTTACAGGTTTTCCAGGCGGATACGCAGTATTTT. As protein: CASLQVFQADTQYF.

The table lists this clone with a few counts. The J gene is TRBJ2-5, the V gene TRBV11-2; D is possibly TRBD1 (5 bases). Germline CDR1 and CDR2: SGHAT and FQNNGV. The CDR3 loop spans 12 amino acids. Deletions cut 0 bases from V and 7 bases from J, with 6 bases between. The chain's CDR3 is CASSLEQGTQYF. CDR3 coding DNA: TGTGCCAGCAGCTTAGAGCAGGGGACCCAGTACTTC.

The chain carries TRBV5-6 and TRBJ1-3; tentative D call: TRBD1 (5 bases). Trimming removed 1 base at V and 4 bases at J, with 15 bases between. Germline CDR1 SGHDT, CDR2 YYEEEE. This CDR3 region has 16 residues. The CDR3 sequence is CASSLKGNTRGNTIYF. The DNA for the CDR3 is TGTGCCAGCAGCTTGAAGGGGAATACGCGGGGAAACACCATATATTTT.

The chain joins TRBV18 to TRBJ1-1; TRBD1 might be the D (5 bases). Germline loops: CDR1 KGHSH, CDR2 LQKENI. The CDR3 contains 15 residues. V was pared by 3 bases and J by 2 bases, with 13 bases between. CDR3 nucleotides: TGTGCCAGCTCACCCCAGGGCAGGAGCAACACTGAAGCTTTCTTT. Translating it yields CASSPQGRSNTEAFF.

The V gene is TRBV30, the J gene TRBJ1-6; D not certain. V was pared by 5 bases and J by 7 bases, with 15 bases between. The V gene's germline CDR1 is GTSNPN and CDR2 SVGIG (reference sequence). The CDR3 is made up of 14 amino acids. The CDR3, as DNA: TGTGCCTGGGGCCCGAGGCTTGGGAATTCACCCCTCCACTTT. Amino acids: CAWGPRLGNSPLHF.

This clone was counted only a few times. This chain connects TRBV5-1 to TRBJ2-4; D gene uncertain. The CDR3 covers 14 residues. Trimming cost V 4 bases and J 8 bases, with 16 bases left between them. Germline values: CDR1 SGHRS, CDR2 YFSETQ. The CDR3: CASSQTPQWDIQYF. CDR3 sequence (DNA): TGCGCCAGCAGCCAGACACCCCAGTGGGACATTCAGTACTTC. The full variable domain, in which reference TRBV5-1 and TRBJ2-4 provide the parts outside the CDR3, is KAGVTQTPRYLIKTRGQQVTLSCSPISGHRSVSWYQQTPGQGLQFLFEYFSETQRNKGNFPGRFSGRQFSNSRSEMNVSTLELGDSALYLCASSQTPQWDIQYFGAGTRLSVL.

The V gene is TRBV7-2, the J gene TRBJ2-1; no definite D call. Germline-derived CDR1 and CDR2 are SGHTA and FQGNSA. V was trimmed by 5 bases and J by 8 bases, leaving 22 bases between them. The CDR3 spans 16 residues. The CDR3 nucleotides are TGTGCCAGCAGCGGCACCGAAGACAATTATTACCATGAGCAGTTCTTC. This encodes CASSGTEDNYYHEQFF.

Here the CDR3 reads CAFRASGRTYNEQFF. The CDR3 DNA reads as TGTGCCTTTAGGGCTAGCGGGAGAACCTACAATGAGCAGTTCTTC. The J gene is TRBJ2-1, the V gene TRBV30; 10 nucleotides align to TRBD2. Per the germline V gene, CDR1 is GTSNPN and CDR2 is SVGIG (reference sequence). The CDR3 length is 15 residues. Trimming cost V 7 bases and J 2 bases; bases outside gene matches: 8.

The table lists this clone with a count of one. J is TRBJ2-5 and V is TRBV7-6; 7 bases agree with TRBD2. V trimming: 4 bases; J trimming: 5 bases; junction bases outside the gene matches: 13. The length of the CDR3 is 16 residues. Per germline, CDR1 SGHVS and CDR2 FNYEAQ. The CDR3 DNA reads as TGTGCCAGCAGCTCGAGGACTAGGGATGGGGGGGAGACCCAGTACTTC. Encoded protein: CASSSRTRDGGETQYF.

V and J are TRBV7-9 and TRBJ2-1; 10 bases map to TRBD2. The V and J ends lost 1 base and 6 bases, in that order; junction bases with no gene match: 6. The CDR3 contains 16 residues. In germline, CDR1 is SEHNR, CDR2 FQNEAQ (reference sequence). CDR3 residues: CASSLVTSGNRNEQFF. Here the CDR3 DNA reads TGTGCCAGCAGCTTAGTAACTAGCGGGAATCGCAATGAGCAGTTCTTC.

Concerning this clone: Other DNA sequences in this specimen translate into the identical CDR3. The chain carries TRBV30 and TRBJ2-3, with D possibly being TRBD2 (6 bases). The germline gives CDR1 GTSNPN, CDR2 SVGIG (reference sequence). This CDR3 comprises 15 residues. Trimming left V 0 bases short and J 2 bases short, with 12 bases between. The CDR3 DNA is TGTGCCTGGAGTGTGGGTAGCGGTAACACAGATACGCAGTATTTT. It codes for CAWSVGSGNTDTQYF.

The chain employs TRBV7-8 and TRBJ2-7; D possibly corresponds to TRBD1 (6 bases). V lost 5 bases and J lost 3, with 20 bases in between. The germline CDR1 and CDR2 sequences are SGHVS and FQNEAQ. CDR3 length equals 16 residues. The CDR3 loop is CASSQPFMTGNYEQYF. The CDR3, as DNA: TGTGCCAGCAGCCAGCCGTTTATGACAGGAAACTACGAGCAGTACTTC.

The chain links TRBV2 to TRBJ2-5; TRBD2 aligns across 9 bases. This CDR3 spans 15 amino acids. V shed 8 bases, J shed 5 bases, and the junction held 12 bases outside the gene matches. Germline CDR1 is SNHLY and CDR2 is FYNNEI. CDR3 in amino acids: CASAPGRGGFETQYF. Here the CDR3 DNA reads TGTGCCAGCGCCCCTGGGCGGGGGGGATTTGAGACCCAGTACTTC.